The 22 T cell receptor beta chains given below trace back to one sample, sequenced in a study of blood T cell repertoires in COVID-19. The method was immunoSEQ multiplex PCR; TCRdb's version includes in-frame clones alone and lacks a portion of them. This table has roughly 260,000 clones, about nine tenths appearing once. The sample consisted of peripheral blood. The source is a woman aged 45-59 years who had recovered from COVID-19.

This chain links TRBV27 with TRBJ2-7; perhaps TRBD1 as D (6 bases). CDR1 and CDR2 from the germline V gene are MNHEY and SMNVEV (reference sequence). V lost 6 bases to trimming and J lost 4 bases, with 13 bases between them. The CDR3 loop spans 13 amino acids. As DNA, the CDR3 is TGTGCCAGCAGAGAATACGACAGGTACGAGCAGTACTTC. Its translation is CASREYDRYEQYF.

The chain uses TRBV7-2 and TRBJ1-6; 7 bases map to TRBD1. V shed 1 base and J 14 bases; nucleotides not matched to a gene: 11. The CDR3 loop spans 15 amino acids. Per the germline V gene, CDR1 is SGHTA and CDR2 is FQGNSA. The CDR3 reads CASSLVAGGGRSLHF. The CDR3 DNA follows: TGTGCCAGCAGCTTAGTGGCAGGGGGTGGTCGATCCCTCCACTTT.

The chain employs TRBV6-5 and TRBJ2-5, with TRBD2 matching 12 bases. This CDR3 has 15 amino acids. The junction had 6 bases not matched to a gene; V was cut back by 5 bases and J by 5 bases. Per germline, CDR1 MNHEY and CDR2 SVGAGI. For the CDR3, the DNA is TGTGCCAGCAGTCGACTAGCGGGAGCGGTGGAGACCCAGTACTTC. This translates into CASSRLAGAVETQYF.

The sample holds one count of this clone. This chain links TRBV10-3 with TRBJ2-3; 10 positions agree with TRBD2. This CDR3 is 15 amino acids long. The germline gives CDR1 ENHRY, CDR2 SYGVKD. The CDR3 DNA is TGTGCATCCCTGCAAGCGGGAGGGAGCACAGATACGCAGTATTTT. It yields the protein CASLQAGGSTDTQYF.

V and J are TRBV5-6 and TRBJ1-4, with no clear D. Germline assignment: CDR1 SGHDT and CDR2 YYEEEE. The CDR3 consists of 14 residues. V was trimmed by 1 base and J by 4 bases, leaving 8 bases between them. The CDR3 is CASSLKPVNEKLFF. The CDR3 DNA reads TGTGCCAGCAGCTTGAAACCGGTTAATGAAAAACTGTTTTTT.

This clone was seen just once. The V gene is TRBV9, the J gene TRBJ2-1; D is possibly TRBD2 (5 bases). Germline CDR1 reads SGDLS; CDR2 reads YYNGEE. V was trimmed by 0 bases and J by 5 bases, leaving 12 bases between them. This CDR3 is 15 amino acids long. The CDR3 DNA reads TGTGCCAGCAGCGTAGAGGGTAGGAGGAACAATGAGCAGTTCTTC. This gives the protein CASSVEGRRNNEQFF. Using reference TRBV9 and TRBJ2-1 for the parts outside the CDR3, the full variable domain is DSGVTQTPKHLITATGQRVTLRCSPRSGDLSVYWYQQSLDQGLQFLIQYYNGEERAKGNILERFSAQQFPDLHSELNLSSLELGDSALYFCASSVEGRRNNEQFFGPGTRLTVL.

In DNA, the CDR3 is TGTGCCAGCAGTTACTCGGCCAATGAGCAGTTCTTC. Protein sequence: CASSYSANEQFF. The rearrangement joins TRBV6-6 to TRBJ2-1; D call uncertain. CDR1 MNHNY and CDR2 SVGAGI come from the germline V gene (reference sequence). V was trimmed by 0 bases and J by 6 bases, leaving 3 bases between them. The CDR3 is made up of 12 amino acids.

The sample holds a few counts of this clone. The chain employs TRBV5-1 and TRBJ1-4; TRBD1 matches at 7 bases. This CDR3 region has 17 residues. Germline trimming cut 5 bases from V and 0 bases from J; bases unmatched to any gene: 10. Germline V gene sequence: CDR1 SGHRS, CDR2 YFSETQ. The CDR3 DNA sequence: TGCGCCAGCAGAGACCGACAGGGTGATTCAACTAATGAAAAACTGTTTTTT. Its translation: CASRDRQGDSTNEKLFF.

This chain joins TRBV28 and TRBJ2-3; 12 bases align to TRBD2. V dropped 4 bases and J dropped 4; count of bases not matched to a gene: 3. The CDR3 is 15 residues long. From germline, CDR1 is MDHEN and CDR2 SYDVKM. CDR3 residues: CASSSPSGRADTQYF. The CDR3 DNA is TGTGCCAGCAGTTCCCCTAGCGGGAGGGCAGATACGCAGTATTTT.

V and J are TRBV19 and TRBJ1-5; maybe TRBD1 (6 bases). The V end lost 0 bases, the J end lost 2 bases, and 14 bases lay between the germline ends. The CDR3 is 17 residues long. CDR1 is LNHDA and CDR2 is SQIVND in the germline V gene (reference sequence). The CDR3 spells CASSIDIQGSGNQPQHF. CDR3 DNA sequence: TGTGCCAGTAGTATAGACATACAGGGAAGTGGCAATCAGCCCCAGCATTTT.

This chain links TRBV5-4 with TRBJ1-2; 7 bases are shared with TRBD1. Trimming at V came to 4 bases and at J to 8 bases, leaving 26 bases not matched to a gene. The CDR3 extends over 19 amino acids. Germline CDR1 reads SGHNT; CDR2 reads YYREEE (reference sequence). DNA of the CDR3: TGTGCCAGCAGCGCCATTACCCCCGGGACCGCCAACTTAGGGGGCGGCTACACCTTC. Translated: CASSAITPGTANLGGGYTF.

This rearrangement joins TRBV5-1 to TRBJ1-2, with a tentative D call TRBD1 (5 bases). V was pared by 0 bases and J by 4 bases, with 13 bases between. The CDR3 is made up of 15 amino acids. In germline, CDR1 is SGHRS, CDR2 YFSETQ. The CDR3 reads CASSLAGLLSYGYTF. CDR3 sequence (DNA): TGCGCCAGCAGCTTGGCAGGGCTCCTCAGCTATGGCTACACCTTC. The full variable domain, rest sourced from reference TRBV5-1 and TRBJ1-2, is KAGVTQTPRYLIKTRGQQVTLSCSPISGHRSVSWYQQTPGQGLQFLFEYFSETQRNKGNFPGRFSGRQFSNSRSEMNVSTLELGDSALYLCASSLAGLLSYGYTFGSGTRLTVV.

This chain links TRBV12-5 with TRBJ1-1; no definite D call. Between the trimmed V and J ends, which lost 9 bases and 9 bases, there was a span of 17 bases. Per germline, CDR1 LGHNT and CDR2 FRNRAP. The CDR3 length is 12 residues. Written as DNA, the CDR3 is TGTGCTAGCCGCGGGCAGAGTATCAAAGCTTTCTTT. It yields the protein CASRGQSIKAFF.

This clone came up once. The CDR3 here is CASSLITGGKWPQHF. In nucleotides, the CDR3 is TGTGCCAGCAGTTTAATAACGGGGGGCAAGTGGCCCCAGCATTTT. The chain has TRBV27 and TRBJ1-5; D perhaps matches TRBD1 (6 bases). The V gene lost 2 bases and the J gene lost 9 bases, with 17 bases spanning the gap. This CDR3 contains 15 residues. CDR1 and CDR2 (germline): MNHEY, SMNVEV (reference sequence).

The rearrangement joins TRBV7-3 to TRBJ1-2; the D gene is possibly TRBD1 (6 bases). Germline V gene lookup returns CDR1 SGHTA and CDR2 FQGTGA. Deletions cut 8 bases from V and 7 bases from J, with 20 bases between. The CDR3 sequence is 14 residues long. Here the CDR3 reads CASGPGQKLRGYTF. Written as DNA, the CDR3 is TGTGCCAGCGGCCCGGGACAAAAGCTTCGTGGCTACACCTTC.

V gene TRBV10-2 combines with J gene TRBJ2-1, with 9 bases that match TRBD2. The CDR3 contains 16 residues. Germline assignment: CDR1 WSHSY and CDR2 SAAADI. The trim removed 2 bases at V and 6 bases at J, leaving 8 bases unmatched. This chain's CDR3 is CASSEILAGLRNEQFF. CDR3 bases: TGCGCCAGCAGTGAGATCCTAGCGGGATTGCGCAATGAGCAGTTCTTC.

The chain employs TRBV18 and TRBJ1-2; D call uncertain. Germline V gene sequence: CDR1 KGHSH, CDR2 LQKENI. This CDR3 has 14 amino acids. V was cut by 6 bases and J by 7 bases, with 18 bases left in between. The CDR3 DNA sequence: TGTGCCAGCTCTCAGGCAGGATATCTTACTGGCTACACCTTC. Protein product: CASSQAGYLTGYTF.

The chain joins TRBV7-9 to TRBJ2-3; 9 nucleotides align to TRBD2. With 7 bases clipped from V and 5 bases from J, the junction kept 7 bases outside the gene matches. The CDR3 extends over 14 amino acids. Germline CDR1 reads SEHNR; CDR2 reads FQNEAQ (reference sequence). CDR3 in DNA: TGTGCCAGCACCTCAAGCGGGGGGCAAGATACGCAGTATTTT. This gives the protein CASTSSGGQDTQYF.

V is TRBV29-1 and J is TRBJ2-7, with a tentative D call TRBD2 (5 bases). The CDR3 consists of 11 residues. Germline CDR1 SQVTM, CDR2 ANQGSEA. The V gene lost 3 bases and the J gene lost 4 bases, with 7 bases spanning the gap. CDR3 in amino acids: CSVDGGYEQYF. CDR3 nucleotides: TGCAGCGTTGATGGCGGGTACGAGCAGTACTTC.

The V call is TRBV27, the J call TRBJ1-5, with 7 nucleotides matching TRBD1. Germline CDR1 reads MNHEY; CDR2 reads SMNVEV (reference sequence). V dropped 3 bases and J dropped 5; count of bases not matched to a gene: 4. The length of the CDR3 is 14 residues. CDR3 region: CASSFGTAHQPQHF. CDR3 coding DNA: TGTGCCAGCAGTTTCGGGACAGCGCATCAGCCCCAGCATTTT.

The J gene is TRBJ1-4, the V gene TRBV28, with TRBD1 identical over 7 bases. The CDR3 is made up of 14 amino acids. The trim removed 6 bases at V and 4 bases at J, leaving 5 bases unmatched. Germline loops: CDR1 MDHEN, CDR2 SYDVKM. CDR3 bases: TGTGCCAGCAGGATGACAGGGAGTAATGAAAAACTGTTTTTT. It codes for CASRMTGSNEKLFF.

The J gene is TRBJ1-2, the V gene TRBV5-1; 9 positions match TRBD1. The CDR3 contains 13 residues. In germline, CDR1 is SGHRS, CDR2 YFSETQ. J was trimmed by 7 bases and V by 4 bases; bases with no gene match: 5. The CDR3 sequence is CASSPGTGPGYTF. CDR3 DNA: TGCGCCAGCAGCCCTGGGACAGGGCCTGGCTACACCTTC.